Presented here are 5 T cell receptor beta chains from one specimen sequenced in a study of human T cells and chemical hapten exposure. Time point here: healthy volunteer bleed at 2 weeks. Sequencing started from total RNA isolated from unfractionated whole blood. TCRdb ran MiXCR on the RACE reads and lists one entry per CDR3 protein. The repertoire consists of approximately 90,000 distinct CDR3 sequences, with about 8.6% occurring once and the leading ten covering roughly 3.1%. Sequencing input: whole blood. These receptors were obtained from a female donor in good health. Some clones in this sample may be carry-over from other donors' samples.

The CDR3 coding sequence is TGTGCTAGTGGTTTGTTTCTAGCGGGCGATGCCTACGAGCAGTACTTC. This encodes CASGLFLAGDAYEQYF. The chain recombines TRBV12-5 with TRBJ2-7; TRBD2 agrees at 8 bases. CDR3 size: 16 residues. CDR1 is LGHNT, CDR2 FRNRAP, per germline. Trimming took 2 bases from V and 2 from J; bases not matched to a gene: 8. The whole variable domain, filled in from reference TRBV12-5 and TRBJ2-7, reads DARVTQTPRHKVTEMGQEVTMRCQPILGHNTVFWYRQTMMQGLELLAYFRNRAPLDDSGMPKDRFSAEMPDATLATLKIQPSEPRDSAVYFCASGLFLAGDAYEQYFGPGTRLTVT.

This clonotype showed up many times. V usage is TRBV12-3 or TRBV12-4 and J usage is TRBJ2-3; 7 positions agree with TRBD2. The ends lost 9 bases at V and 0 bases at J; junction bases unmatched: 9. This CDR3 region has 15 residues. The CDR3 DNA follows: TGTGCCAGTCGTCCCGGGAGGAAAAGCACAGATACGCAGTATTTT. Encoded protein: CASRPGRKSTDTQYF.

The chain employs TRBV7-9 and TRBJ1-1; D gene ambiguous. The CDR3 runs to 14 residues. Looked up from germline, CDR1 is SEHNR and CDR2 is FQNEAQ (reference sequence). V lost 2 bases and J 0 bases, leaving 7 bases between the germline ends. CDR3 sequence (DNA): TGTGCCAGCAGCTTAAGCAGCCTGAACACTGAAGCTTTCTTT. Encoded protein: CASSLSSLNTEAFF.

This clonotype was recorded many times. The rearrangement links TRBV5-1 to TRBJ2-3; TRBD2 aligns across 7 bases. This CDR3 comprises 15 residues. Germline V gives CDR1 SGHRS, CDR2 YFSETQ. The V gene end was trimmed by 8 bases and the J gene end by 0 bases; junction bases not matched to a gene: 9. The CDR3 protein is CARPRTSRSTDTQYF. CDR3 bases: TGCGCCAGGCCTAGGACTAGTAGAAGCACAGATACGCAGTATTTT.

This clonotype was counted only a few times. CDR3 protein: CASSLTRGYTF. CDR3 nucleotide sequence: TGTGCCAGCAGTTTAACTAGGGGCTACACCTTC. The chain couples TRBV27 to TRBJ1-2; D gene ambiguous. With 2 bases removed from V and 8 bases from J, the gap between germline ends came to 6 bases. The CDR3 totals 11 residues. Per germline, CDR1 MNHEY and CDR2 SMNVEV (reference sequence).